This record looks at one TCR beta chain sequence and its context. As yet, its antigen is unknown. The donors were in the approximately 120-subject validation cohort; that cohort was separate from the roughly 700-subject first cohort. Here immunoSEQ multiplex PCR was the method, and the copy in TCRdb shows in-frame clones only, minus some. This table holds about 180,000 clones, 85% found once. The data stem from a study of cytomegalovirus exposure and HLA in healthy donors. Study-wide results and limits: 164 TCR beta chains were listed as cytomegalovirus-associated. There were some public TCRs occurring in many donors, but most TCR sequences were rare. Accounts indicate the classifier identified cytomegalovirus status with strong specificity and sensitivity.

The CDR3 runs 15 residues. CDR1 SGHDT and CDR2 YYEEEE come from the germline V gene. Trimming removed 3 bases from V and 4 bases from J, with 14 bases in between. This sequence joins TRBV5-6 and TRBJ1-5; D not resolved. Sequences were obtained from PBMCs. This receptor was obtained from a man between 18 and 35 years old in good health and CMV-seropositive. CDR3 DNA sequence: TGTGCCAGCAGCTCCCTTAGGGAGGGTAATCAGCCCCAGCATTTT. This encodes CASSSLREGNQPQHF.